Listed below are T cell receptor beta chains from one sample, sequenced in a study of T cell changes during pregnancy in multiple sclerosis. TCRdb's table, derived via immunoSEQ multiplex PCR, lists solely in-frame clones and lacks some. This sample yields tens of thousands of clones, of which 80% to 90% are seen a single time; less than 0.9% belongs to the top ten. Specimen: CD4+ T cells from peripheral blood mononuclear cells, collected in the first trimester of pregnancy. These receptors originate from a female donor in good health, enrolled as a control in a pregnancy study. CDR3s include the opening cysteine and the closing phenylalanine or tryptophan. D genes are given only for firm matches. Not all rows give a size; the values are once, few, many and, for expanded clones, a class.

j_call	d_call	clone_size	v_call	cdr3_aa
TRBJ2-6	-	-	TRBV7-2	CASSFSPTEIYSGANVLTF
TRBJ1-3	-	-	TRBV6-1	CASSEYKGSAGNTIYF
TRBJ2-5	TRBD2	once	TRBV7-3	CASSDRGGGGRETQYF
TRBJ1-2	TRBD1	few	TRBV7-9	CASSLGQGTYGYTF
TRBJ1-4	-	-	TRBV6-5	CASSYIPGSTNEKLFF
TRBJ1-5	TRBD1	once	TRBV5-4	CASSYGTGGRGNQPQHF
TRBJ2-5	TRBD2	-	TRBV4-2	CASSRPGGAPETQYF
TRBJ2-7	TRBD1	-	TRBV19	CASSMGTGVYEQYF
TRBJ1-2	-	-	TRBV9	CASREDSSNYGYTF
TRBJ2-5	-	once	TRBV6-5	CASSLPGQETQYF
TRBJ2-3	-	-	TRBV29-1	CSVEGLEPSGTDTQYF
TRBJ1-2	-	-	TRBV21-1	CASRDLQGAVVGYTF
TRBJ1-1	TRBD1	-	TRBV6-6	CASSNSDRGAEAFF
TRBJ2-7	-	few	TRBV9	CASSVHGGHGRSSYEQYF
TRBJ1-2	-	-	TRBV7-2	CASSGGGDPLGYTF
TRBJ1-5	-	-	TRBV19	CASSVQGGGKPQHF
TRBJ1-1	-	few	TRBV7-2	CASSLVVMNTEAFF
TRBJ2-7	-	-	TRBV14	CASSPTTGFEQYF
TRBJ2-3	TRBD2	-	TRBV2	CASNLAGDTDTQYF
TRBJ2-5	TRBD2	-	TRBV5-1	CASSYPSGGGFQETQYF